This T cell receptor beta chain originates from a study of cytomegalovirus exposure and HLA in healthy donors. Regarding the study as a whole: Associated with cytomegalovirus, according to the listing, were 164 TCR beta chains. Specificity of three CMV-associated chains for CMV antigens was verified in vitro. A link between a missense DCLRE1C variant and TCR beta V- and J-gene trimming emerged from a later analysis.

With respect to this clone: Its antigen is undetermined.

Use of 60 Vbeta and 13 Jbeta primers characterized the PCR. TCRdb's copy holds only in-frame clones and misses some; the assay was immunoSEQ multiplex PCR. The sample lists tens of thousands of clones, around nine tenths occurring once. Sequencing was carried out using PBMCs. This receptor was identified in a boy younger than 18 in good health and CMV-seronegative.

The CDR3 region has the DNA TGTGCCAGCAGTGTGAAGCGGAGCCAAGAGACCCAGTACTTC. Translated: CASSVKRSQETQYF. The chain combines TRBV2 with TRBJ2-5; perhaps TRBD2 as D (5 bases). The length of the CDR3 is 14 residues. V lost 4 bases to trimming and J lost 1 base, with 10 bases between them. The germline gives CDR1 SNHLY, CDR2 FYNNEI.